Below, 14 T cell receptor beta chains from the same sample are listed, as sequenced in a study of Ad26.COV2.S vaccination and SARS-CoV-2 variants. Treatment denoted: roughly 19 received Ad26.COV2.S at low or high dose, single or two shots; roughly five received placebo; per-sample allocation not given. On day 63 after the first injection, vaccine and placebo recipients gave samples. The repertoire was sequenced with immunoSEQ multiplex PCR; TCRdb's copy has only in-frame clones and lacks some. The sample lists about 280,000 clones; roughly 86% were seen once. The starting material was peripheral blood, obtained in a trial of Ad26.COV2.S vaccine versus placebo. These receptors were taken from a person between 18 and 59 years old who received the Ad26.COV2.S COVID-19 vaccine or a placebo.

The V call is TRBV18, the J call TRBJ2-1; no clear D. With 3 bases removed from V and 8 bases from J, the gap between germline ends came to 8 bases. Germline lookup yields CDR1 KGHSH and CDR2 LQKENI. This CDR3 contains 12 residues. The DNA for the CDR3 is TGTGCCAGCTCACCGAATAACGATGAGCAGTTCTTC. Its translation is CASSPNNDEQFF.

The gene calls are TRBV27 and TRBJ1-2; no clear D gene. V was trimmed by 2 bases and J by 3 bases, leaving 10 bases between them. The CDR3 is made up of 14 amino acids. Germline assignment: CDR1 MNHEY and CDR2 SMNVEV (reference sequence). CDR3 coding DNA: TGTGCCAGCAGTTTAAGTCGGGCATACTATGGCTACACCTTC. Encoded protein: CASSLSRAYYGYTF.

The rearrangement links TRBV28 to TRBJ2-1; 9 bases fit TRBD2. Unmatched junction bases numbered 11, after V lost 7 bases and J lost 7 bases. Germline assignment: CDR1 MDHEN and CDR2 SYDVKM. The CDR3 covers 15 residues. The CDR3: CASTSTRGGGNEQFF. The CDR3 DNA follows: TGTGCCAGCACCTCTACTCGCGGGGGGGGGAATGAGCAGTTCTTC.

The J gene is TRBJ2-2, the V gene TRBV7-9; D may be TRBD1 (5 bases). Trimming took off 1 base at V and 3 bases at J, with 6 bases between the two ends. CDR1 and CDR2 from the germline V gene are SEHNR and FQNEAQ (reference sequence). The CDR3 is 14 residues long. The CDR3, as DNA: TGTGCCAGCAGCTTAGAGGGGCACACCGGGGAGCTGTTTTTT. Translation gives CASSLEGHTGELFF. Combining the CDR3 with reference TRBV7-9 and TRBJ2-2 gives the whole variable domain DTGVSQNPRHKITKRGQNVTFRCDPISEHNRLYWYRQTLGQGPEFLTYFQNEAQLEKSRLLSDRFSAERPKGSFSTLEIQRTEQGDSAMYLCASSLEGHTGELFFGEGSRLTVL.

The chain carries TRBV7-7 and TRBJ2-7; 7 positions agree with TRBD2. This CDR3 comprises 15 residues. V shed 0 bases, J shed 0 bases, and the junction held 2 bases outside the gene matches. Germline V gene lookup returns CDR1 SSHAT and CDR2 FNYEAQ (reference sequence). In nucleotides, the CDR3 is TGTGCCAGCAGCTTAGCGCGGGGGAGCTCCTACGAGCAGTACTTC. Its protein product is CASSLARGSSYEQYF.

This clone was picked up one time. The genes are TRBV11-2 and TRBJ1-2, with 7 bases identical to TRBD1. The germline V gene encodes CDR1 SGHAT and CDR2 FQNNGV. After removal of 4 bases from V and 7 bases from J, the junction contained 12 bases not matched to a gene. The CDR3 covers 15 residues. This CDR3 reads CASSSRTGRGFGYTF. CDR3 DNA: TGTGCCAGCAGCTCTAGGACAGGAAGGGGGTTTGGCTACACCTTC.

The chain uses TRBV11-3 and TRBJ2-1; tentative D call: TRBD2 (6 bases). The CDR3 runs 14 residues. V lost 5 bases, J lost 5 bases, and 13 bases lay in between. Germline values: CDR1 SGHNT, CDR2 YENEEA. CDR3 in DNA: TGTGCCAGCAGCCCCGGTCCGGGGGACAATGAGCAGTTCTTC. It translates to CASSPGPGDNEQFF. The full variable domain, in which reference TRBV11-3 and TRBJ2-1 provide the parts outside the CDR3, is EAGVVQSPRYKIIEKKQPVAFWCNPISGHNTLYWYLQNLGQGPELLIRYENEEAVDDSQLPKDRFSAERLKGVDSTLKIQPAELGDSAVYLCASSPGPGDNEQFFGPGTRLTVL.

The V call is TRBV29-1, the J call TRBJ2-3; D gene uncertain. Germline V lookup: CDR1 SQVTM, CDR2 ANQGSEA. The V end was cut by 4 bases, the J end by 3 bases, with 17 bases between. This CDR3 region has 15 residues. CDR3: CSVGFVGGETDTQYF. In DNA form, the CDR3 reads TGCAGCGTTGGGTTCGTCGGCGGTGAAACAGATACGCAGTATTTT.

The chain combines TRBV20-1 with TRBJ2-1; 11 bases match TRBD2. Trimming at V came to 3 bases and at J to 4 bases, leaving 14 bases not matched to a gene. CDR1 DFQATT and CDR2 SNEGSKA come from the germline V gene (reference sequence). The CDR3 consists of 18 residues. The CDR3 DNA sequence: TGCAGTGCTAGTGCCCGAAGTGCTACTAGCGGGGGATACAATGAGCAGTTCTTC. Translation gives CSASARSATSGGYNEQFF.

The gene calls are TRBV7-9 and TRBJ1-4; D is undetermined. CDR1 and CDR2 (germline): SEHNR, FQNEAQ (reference sequence). V shed 5 bases and J shed 6 bases, with 19 bases lying between them. The CDR3 consists of 16 residues. Here the CDR3 reads CASSVRIVGGDEKLFF. The CDR3 nucleotides are TGTGCCAGCAGCGTGCGGATAGTTGGAGGAGATGAAAAACTGTTTTTT.

The V call is TRBV4-1, the J call TRBJ2-1, with TRBD2 matching over 9 bases. Looked up from germline, CDR1 is MGHRA and CDR2 is YSYEKL. V was clipped by 1 base and J by 7 bases; unmatched bases: 11. The CDR3 extends over 17 amino acids. The CDR3 is CASSQANMGLATNEQFF. CDR3 DNA: TGCGCCAGCAGCCAAGCCAATATGGGACTAGCAACGAATGAGCAGTTCTTC.

The V gene is TRBV12-3 or TRBV12-4, the J gene TRBJ2-7, with a tentative D call TRBD1 (5 bases). This CDR3 has 13 amino acids. Trimming stripped 5 bases from V and 2 bases from J, with 10 bases between. The CDR3 here is CASSIDRAYEQYF. In DNA form, the CDR3 reads TGTGCCAGCAGTATCGACAGAGCCTACGAGCAGTACTTC.

This clone showed up just once. The chain links TRBV18 to TRBJ1-2, with D uncertain. V was pared by 3 bases and J by 2 bases, with 10 bases between. This CDR3 has 14 residues. CDR1 is KGHSH and CDR2 is LQKENI in the germline V gene. CDR3 loop: CASSPSAGNYGYTF. CDR3 nucleotides: TGTGCCAGCTCACCGTCAGCGGGGAACTATGGCTACACCTTC. The variable domain in full, completed from reference TRBV18 and TRBJ1-2, reads NAGVMQNPRHLVRRRGQEARLRCSPMKGHSHVYWYRQLPEEGLKFMVYLQKENIIDESGMPKERFSAEFPKEGPSILRIQQVVRGDSAAYFCASSPSAGNYGYTFGSGTRLTVV.

J is TRBJ2-7 and V is TRBV10-3, with D tentatively TRBD1 (5 bases). Trimming pared 7 bases from V and 6 bases from J, leaving 22 bases between. The CDR3 loop spans 15 amino acids. CDR1 and CDR2 from the germline V gene are ENHRY and SYGVKD. CDR3 sequence reads: CAITYGPVGQGEQYF. The CDR3 nucleotides are TGTGCCATCACCTACGGCCCTGTGGGGCAAGGCGAGCAGTACTTC.